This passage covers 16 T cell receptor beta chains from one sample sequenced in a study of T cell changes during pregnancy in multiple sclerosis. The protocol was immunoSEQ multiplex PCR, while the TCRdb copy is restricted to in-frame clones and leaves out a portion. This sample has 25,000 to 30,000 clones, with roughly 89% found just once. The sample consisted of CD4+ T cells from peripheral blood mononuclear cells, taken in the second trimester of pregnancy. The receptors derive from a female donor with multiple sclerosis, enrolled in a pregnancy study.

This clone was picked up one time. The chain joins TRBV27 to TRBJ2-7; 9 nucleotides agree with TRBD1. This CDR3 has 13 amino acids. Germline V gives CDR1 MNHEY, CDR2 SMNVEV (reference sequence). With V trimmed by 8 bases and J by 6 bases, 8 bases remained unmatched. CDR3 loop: CASGKQGAGEQYF. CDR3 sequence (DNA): TGTGCCAGCGGAAAACAGGGGGCGGGCGAGCAGTACTTC.

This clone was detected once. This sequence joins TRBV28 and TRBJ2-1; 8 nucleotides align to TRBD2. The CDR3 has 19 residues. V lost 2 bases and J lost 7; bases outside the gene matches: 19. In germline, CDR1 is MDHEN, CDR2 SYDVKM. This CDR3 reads CASSLGGGGGPGWANEQFF. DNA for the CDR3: TGTGCCAGCAGTTTAGGCGGTGGCGGGGGGCCTGGTTGGGCGAATGAGCAGTTCTTC. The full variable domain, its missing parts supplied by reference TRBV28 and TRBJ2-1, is DVKVTQSSRYLVKRTGEKVFLECVQDMDHENMFWYRQDPGLGLRLIYFSYDVKMKEKGDIPEGYSVSREKKERFSLILESASTNQTSMYLCASSLGGGGGPGWANEQFFGPGTRLTVL.

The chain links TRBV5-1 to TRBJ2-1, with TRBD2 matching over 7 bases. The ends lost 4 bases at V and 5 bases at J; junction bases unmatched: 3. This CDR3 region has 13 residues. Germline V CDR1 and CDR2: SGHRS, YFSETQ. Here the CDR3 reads CASSRDYNNEQFF. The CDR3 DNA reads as TGCGCCAGCAGCCGGGACTACAACAATGAGCAGTTCTTC.

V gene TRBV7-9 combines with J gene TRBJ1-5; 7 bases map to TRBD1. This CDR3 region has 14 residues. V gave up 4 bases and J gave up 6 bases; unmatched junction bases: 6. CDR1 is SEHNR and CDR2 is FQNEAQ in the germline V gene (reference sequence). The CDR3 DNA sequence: TGTGCCAGCAGCTCTGACAGGGCCCGTCAGCCCCAGCATTTT. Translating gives CASSSDRARQPQHF.

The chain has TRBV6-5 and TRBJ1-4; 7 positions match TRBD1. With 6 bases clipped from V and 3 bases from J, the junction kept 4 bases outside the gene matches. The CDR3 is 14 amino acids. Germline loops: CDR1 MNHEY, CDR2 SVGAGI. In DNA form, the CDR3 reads TGTGCCAGCAGCCAACAGGGGTCTAATGAAAAACTGTTTTTT. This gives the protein CASSQQGSNEKLFF.

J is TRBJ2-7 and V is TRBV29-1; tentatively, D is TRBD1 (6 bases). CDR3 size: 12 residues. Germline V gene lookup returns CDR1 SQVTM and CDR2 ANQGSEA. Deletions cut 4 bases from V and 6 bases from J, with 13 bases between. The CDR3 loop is CSVGPTGSEQYF. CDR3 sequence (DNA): TGCAGCGTTGGTCCGACAGGCTCCGAGCAGTACTTC.

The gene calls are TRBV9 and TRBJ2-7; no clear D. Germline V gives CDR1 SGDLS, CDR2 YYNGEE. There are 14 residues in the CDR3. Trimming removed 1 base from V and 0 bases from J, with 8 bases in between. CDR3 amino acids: CASSVSDSSYEQYF. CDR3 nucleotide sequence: TGTGCCAGCAGCGTATCCGATAGCTCCTACGAGCAGTACTTC.

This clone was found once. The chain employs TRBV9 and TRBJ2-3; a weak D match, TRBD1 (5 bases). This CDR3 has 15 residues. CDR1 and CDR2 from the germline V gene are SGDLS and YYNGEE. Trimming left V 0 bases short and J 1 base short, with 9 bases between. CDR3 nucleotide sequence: TGTGCCAGCAGCGTAGCTGGGGCTCGCACAGATACGCAGTATTTT. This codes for CASSVAGARTDTQYF.

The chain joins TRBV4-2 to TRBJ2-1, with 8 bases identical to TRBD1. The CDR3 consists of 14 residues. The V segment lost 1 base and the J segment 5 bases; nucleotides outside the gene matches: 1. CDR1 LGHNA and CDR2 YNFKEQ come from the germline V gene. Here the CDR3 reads CASSQGTGHNEQFF. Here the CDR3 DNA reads TGTGCCAGCAGCCAAGGGACAGGGCACAATGAGCAGTTCTTC.

This chain's CDR3 is CASSATSAEDTQYF. CDR3 nucleotides: TGTGCCAGCTCTGCGACTAGCGCGGAGGATACGCAGTATTTT. The V gene is TRBV18, the J gene TRBJ2-3, with 8 bases aligning to TRBD2. CDR3 length: 14 amino acids. V was pared by 6 bases and J by 6 bases, with 8 bases of the junction left unmatched. Germline V gene data show CDR1 as KGHSH and CDR2 as LQKENI.

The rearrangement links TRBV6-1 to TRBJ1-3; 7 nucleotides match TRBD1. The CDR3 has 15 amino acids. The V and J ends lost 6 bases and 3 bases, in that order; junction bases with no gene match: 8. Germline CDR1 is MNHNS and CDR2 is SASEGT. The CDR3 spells CASRTGETRGNTIYF. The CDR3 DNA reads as TGTGCCAGCAGAACAGGGGAAACCCGTGGAAACACCATATATTTT.

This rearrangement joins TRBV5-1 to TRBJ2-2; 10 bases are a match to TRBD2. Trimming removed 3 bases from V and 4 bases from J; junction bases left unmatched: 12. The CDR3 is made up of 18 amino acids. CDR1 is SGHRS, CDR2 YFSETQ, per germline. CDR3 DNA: TGCGCCAGCAGCTCCACTAGCGGGGAGGCCCGAGGCACCGGGGAGCTGTTTTTT. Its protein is CASSSTSGEARGTGELFF.

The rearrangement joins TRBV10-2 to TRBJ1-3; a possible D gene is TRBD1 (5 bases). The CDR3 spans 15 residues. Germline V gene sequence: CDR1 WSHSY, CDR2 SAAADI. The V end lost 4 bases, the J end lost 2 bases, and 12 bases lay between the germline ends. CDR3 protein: CASSAYRFAGNTIYF. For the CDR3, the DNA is TGCGCCAGCAGTGCATACAGGTTTGCTGGAAACACCATATATTTT.

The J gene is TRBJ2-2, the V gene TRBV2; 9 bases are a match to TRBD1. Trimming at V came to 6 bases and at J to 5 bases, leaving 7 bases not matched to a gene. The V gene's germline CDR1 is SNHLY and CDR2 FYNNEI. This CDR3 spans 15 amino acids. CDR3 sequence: CASSGTGRGTGELFF. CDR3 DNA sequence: TGTGCCAGCAGCGGGACAGGGCGTGGGACCGGGGAGCTGTTTTTT.

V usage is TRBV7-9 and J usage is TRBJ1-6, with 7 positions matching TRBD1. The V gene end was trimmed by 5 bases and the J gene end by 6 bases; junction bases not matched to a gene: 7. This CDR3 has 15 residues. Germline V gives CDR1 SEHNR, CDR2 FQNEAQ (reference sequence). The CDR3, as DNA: TGTGCCAGCAGCCCCGGGACAGCTCGTAATTCACCCCTCCACTTT. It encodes CASSPGTARNSPLHF.

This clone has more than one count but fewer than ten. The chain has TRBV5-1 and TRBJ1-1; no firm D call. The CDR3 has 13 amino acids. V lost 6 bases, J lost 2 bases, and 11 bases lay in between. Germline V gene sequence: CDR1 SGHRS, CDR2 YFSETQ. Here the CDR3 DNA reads TGCGCCAGCACCGTAGATCCCAACACTGAAGCTTTCTTT. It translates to CASTVDPNTEAFF.